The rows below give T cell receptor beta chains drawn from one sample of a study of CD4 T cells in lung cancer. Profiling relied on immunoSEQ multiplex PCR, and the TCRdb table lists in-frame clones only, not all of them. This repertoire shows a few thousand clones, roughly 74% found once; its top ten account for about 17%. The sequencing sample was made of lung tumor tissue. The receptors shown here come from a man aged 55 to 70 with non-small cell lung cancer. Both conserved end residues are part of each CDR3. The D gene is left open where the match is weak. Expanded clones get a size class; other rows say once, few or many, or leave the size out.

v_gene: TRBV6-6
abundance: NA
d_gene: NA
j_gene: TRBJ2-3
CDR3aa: CASRHSGPEDTQYF
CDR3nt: TGTGCCAGCAGACACAGCGGGCCGGAAGATACGCAGTATTTT

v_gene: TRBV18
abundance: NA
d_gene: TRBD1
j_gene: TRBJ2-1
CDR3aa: CASSPGDRGYNEQFF
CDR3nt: TGTGCCAGCTCACCGGGTGACAGGGGCTACAATGAGCAGTTCTTC

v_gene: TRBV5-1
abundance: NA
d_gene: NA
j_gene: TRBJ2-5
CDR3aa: CASTQGETQYF
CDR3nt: TGCGCCAGCACGCAGGGGGAGACCCAGTACTTC

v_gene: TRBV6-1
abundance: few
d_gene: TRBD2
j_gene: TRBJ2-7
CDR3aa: CASSEASGSSYEQYF
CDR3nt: TGTGCCAGCAGTGAAGCTAGCGGGAGCTCCTACGAGCAGTACTTC

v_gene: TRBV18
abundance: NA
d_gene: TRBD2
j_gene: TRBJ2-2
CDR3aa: CASSPRTSGMLNTGELFF
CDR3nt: TGTGCCAGCTCACCAAGAACTAGCGGGATGCTGAACACCGGGGAGCTGTTTTTT

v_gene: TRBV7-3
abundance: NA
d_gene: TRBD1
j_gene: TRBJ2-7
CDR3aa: CASSTAGTGDEQYF
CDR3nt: TGTGCCAGCAGCACAGCCGGGACAGGGGACGAGCAGTACTTC

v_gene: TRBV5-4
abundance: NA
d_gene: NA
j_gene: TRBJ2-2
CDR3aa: CASSNQVPEVGELFF
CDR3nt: TGTGCCAGCAGCAACCAGGTGCCGGAGGTGGGGGAGCTGTTTTTT

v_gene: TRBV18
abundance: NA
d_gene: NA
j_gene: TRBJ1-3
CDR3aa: CASSRQGNTIYF
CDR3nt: TGTGCCAGCTCACGACAGGGAAACACCATATATTTT

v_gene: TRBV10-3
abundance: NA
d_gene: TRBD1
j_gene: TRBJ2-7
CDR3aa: CAISESRGQGSYEQYF
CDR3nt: TGTGCCATCAGTGAGTCGAGGGGGCAGGGGTCCTACGAGCAGTACTTC

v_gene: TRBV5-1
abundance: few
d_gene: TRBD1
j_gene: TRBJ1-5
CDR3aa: CASSWGQGDQPQHF
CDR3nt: TGCGCCAGCAGCTGGGGACAGGGGGATCAGCCCCAGCATTTT

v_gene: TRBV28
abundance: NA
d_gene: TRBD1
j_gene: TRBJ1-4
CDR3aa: CASRLGTGIIEKLFF
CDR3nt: TGTGCCAGCAGGCTAGGGACAGGGATTATTGAAAAACTGTTTTTT

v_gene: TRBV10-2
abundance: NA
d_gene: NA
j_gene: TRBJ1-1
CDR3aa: CASFQEGRGTEAFF
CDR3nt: TGCGCCAGCTTCCAGGAGGGGCGCGGTACTGAAGCTTTCTTT

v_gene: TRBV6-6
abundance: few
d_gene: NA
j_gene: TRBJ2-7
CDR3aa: CASSERDRSYEQYF
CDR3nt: TGTGCCAGCAGTGAGCGGGACAGGTCCTACGAGCAGTACTTC

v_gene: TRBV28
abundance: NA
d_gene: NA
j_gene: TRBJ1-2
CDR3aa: CASRRRQVNNYGYTF
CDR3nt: TGTGCCAGCAGGAGGAGACAGGTGAATAACTATGGCTACACCTTC

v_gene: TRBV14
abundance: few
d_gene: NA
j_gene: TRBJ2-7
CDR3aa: CASSPTLSYEQYF
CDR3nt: TGTGCCAGCAGTCCTACCCTTTCCTACGAGCAGTACTTC

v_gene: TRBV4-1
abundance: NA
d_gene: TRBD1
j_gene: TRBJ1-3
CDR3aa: CASSPWTGGNTIYF
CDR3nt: TGTGCCAGCAGCCCGTGGACAGGCGGAAACACCATATATTTT

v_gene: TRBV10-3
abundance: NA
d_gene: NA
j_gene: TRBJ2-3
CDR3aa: CAILSGPGTDTQYF
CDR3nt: TGTGCCATCCTCAGCGGGCCGGGCACAGATACGCAGTATTTT

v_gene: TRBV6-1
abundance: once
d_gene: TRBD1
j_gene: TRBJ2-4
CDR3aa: CASTGQGLIRNIQYF
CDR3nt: TGTGCCAGCACCGGACAGGGGTTAATTAGAAACATTCAGTACTTC

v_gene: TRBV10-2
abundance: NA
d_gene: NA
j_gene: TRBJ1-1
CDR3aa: CATGTPNTEAFF
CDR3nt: TGCGCCACCGGGACACCTAACACTGAAGCTTTCTTT

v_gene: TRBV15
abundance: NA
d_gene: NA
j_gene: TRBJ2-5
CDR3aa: CATSRDRGTKETQYF
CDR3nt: TGTGCCACCAGCAGAGATAGGGGGACTAAAGAGACCCAGTACTTC

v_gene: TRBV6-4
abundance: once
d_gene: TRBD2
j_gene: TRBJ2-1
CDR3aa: CASSLAGEENEQFF
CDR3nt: TGTGCCAGCAGCTTAGCGGGAGAAGAGAATGAGCAGTTCTTC

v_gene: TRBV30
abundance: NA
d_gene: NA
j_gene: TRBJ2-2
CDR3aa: CAWRGRSGELFF
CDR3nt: TGTGCCTGGCGGGGAAGGTCCGGGGAGCTGTTTTTT

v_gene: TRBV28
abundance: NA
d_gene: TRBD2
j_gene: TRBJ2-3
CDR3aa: CASTLGGLNTDTQYF
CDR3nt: TGTGCCAGCACCCTGGGGGGACTAAACACAGATACGCAGTATTTT

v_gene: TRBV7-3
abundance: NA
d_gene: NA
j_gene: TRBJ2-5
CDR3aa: CASSLDRSRGQETQYF
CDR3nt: TGTGCCAGCAGCTTAGATAGGAGCAGGGGCCAAGAGACCCAGTACTTC

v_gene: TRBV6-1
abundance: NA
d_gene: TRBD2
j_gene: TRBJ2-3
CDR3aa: CASSGLAGADTQYF
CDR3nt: TGTGCCAGCAGTGGACTAGCGGGAGCAGATACGCAGTATTTT

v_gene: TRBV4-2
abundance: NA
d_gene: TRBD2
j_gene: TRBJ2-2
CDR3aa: CASSPKAASGSGELFF
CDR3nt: TGTGCCAGCAGCCCCAAGGCGGCTAGCGGGAGCGGGGAGCTGTTTTTT

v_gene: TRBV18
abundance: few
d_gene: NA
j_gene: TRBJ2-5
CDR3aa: CASSPGRGETQYF
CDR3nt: TGTGCCAGCTCACCAGGCCGCGGAGAGACCCAGTACTTC

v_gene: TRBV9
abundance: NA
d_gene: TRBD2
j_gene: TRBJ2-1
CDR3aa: CASSPRTSGTYNEQFF
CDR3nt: TGTGCCAGCAGCCCCCGGACTAGCGGAACCTACAATGAGCAGTTCTTC

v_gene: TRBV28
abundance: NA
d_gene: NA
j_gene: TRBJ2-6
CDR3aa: CASSEAGSGANVLTF
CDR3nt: TGTGCCAGCAGCGAGGCGGGTTCTGGGGCCAACGTCCTGACTTTC

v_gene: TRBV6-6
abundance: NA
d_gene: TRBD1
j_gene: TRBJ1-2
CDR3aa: CASSYNPGGNGYTF
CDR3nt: TGTGCCAGCAGTTACAATCCAGGGGGAAATGGCTACACCTTC

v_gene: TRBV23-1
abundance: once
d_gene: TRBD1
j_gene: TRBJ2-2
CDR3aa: CASSTDRGTGELFF
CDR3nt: TGCGCCAGCAGTACGGACAGGGGAACCGGGGAGCTGTTTTTT

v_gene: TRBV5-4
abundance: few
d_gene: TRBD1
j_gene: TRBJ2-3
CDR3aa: CATLGGQGFSTQYF
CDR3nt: TGTGCCACCCTGGGTGGACAGGGGTTCAGTACGCAGTATTTT

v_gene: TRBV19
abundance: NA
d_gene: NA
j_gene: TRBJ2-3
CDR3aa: CASRLQGDTQYF
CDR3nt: TGTGCCAGTAGATTACAGGGAGATACGCAGTATTTT

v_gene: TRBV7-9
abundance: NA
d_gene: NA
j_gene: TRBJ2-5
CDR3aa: CASSWRNGGQETQYF
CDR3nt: TGTGCCAGCAGTTGGAGGAACGGGGGACAAGAGACCCAGTACTTC

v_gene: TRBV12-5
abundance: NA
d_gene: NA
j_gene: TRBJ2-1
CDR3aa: CASGFSLCEQFF
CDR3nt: TGTGCTAGTGGTTTCTCGTTGTGTGAGCAGTTCTTC

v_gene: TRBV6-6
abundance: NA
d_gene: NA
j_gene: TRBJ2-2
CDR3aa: CASSYWGLTGELFF
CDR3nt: TGTGCCAGCAGTTATTGGGGGCTCACCGGGGAGCTGTTTTTT

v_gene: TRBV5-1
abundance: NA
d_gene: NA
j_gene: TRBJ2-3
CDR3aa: CASSLTRGDTQYF
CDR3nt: TGCGCCAGCAGCTTGACTAGGGGGGATACGCAGTATTTT

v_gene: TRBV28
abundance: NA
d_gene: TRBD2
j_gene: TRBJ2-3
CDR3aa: CASSLPSGRSRSRTDTQYF
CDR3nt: TGTGCCAGCAGTTTGCCCAGCGGGAGGTCGAGGAGTAGGACAGATACGCAGTATTTT

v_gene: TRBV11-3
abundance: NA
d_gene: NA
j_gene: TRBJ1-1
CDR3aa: CASSPRDTTEAFF
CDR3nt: TGTGCCAGCAGCCCCAGGGATACCACTGAAGCTTTCTTT

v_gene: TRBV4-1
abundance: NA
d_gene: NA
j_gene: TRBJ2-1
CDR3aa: CASSQDEYSYNEQFF
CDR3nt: TGCGCCAGCAGCCAAGACGAGTATTCCTACAATGAGCAGTTCTTC

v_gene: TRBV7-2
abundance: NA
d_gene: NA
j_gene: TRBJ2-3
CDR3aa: CASSIGHSTDTQYF
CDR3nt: TGTGCCAGCAGCATTGGGCATAGCACAGATACGCAGTATTTT

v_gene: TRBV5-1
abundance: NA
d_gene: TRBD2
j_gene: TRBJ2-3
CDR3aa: CASSLALAGDPDTQYF
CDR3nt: TGCGCCAGCAGCTTGGCGCTAGCGGGAGACCCAGATACGCAGTATTTT

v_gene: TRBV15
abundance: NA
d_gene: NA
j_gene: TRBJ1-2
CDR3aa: CATSRDGGGRGYTF
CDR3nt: TGTGCCACCAGCAGAGATGGCGGGGGCCGGGGCTACACCTTC

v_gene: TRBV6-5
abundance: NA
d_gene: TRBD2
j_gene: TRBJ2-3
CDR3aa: CASSTSGTDTQYF
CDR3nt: TGTGCCAGCAGCACTAGCGGGACAGATACGCAGTATTTT

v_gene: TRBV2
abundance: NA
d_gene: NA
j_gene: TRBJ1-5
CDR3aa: CASSVAQGGVSNQPQHF
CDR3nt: TGTGCCAGCAGTGTTGCCCAAGGCGGAGTGAGCAATCAGCCCCAGCATTTT

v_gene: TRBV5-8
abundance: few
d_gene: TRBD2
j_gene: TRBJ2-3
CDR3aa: CASSLVTSGSTDTQYF
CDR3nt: TGTGCCAGCAGCTTGGTTACTAGCGGGAGCACAGATACGCAGTATTTT

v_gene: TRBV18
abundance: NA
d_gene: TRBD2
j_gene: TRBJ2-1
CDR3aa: CASSPPRLAGGPSYNEQFF
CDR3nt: TGTGCCAGCTCACCACCCCGACTAGCGGGAGGGCCATCCTACAATGAGCAGTTCTTC